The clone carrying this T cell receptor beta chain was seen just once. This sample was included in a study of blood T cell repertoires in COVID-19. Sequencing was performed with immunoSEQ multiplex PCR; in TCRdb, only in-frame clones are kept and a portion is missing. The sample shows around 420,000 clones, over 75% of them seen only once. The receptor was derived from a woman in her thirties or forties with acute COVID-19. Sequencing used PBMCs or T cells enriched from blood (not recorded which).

The CDR3 DNA reads TGTGCCAGCAGTTACTCGGGCTCACCCCTCCACTTT. This sequence encodes CASSYSGSPLHF. The chain combines TRBV6-5 with TRBJ1-6; D remains unclear. With 0 bases removed from V and 10 bases from J, the gap between germline ends came to 4 bases. Germline V CDR1 and CDR2: MNHEY, SVGAGI. CDR3 length equals 12 residues.